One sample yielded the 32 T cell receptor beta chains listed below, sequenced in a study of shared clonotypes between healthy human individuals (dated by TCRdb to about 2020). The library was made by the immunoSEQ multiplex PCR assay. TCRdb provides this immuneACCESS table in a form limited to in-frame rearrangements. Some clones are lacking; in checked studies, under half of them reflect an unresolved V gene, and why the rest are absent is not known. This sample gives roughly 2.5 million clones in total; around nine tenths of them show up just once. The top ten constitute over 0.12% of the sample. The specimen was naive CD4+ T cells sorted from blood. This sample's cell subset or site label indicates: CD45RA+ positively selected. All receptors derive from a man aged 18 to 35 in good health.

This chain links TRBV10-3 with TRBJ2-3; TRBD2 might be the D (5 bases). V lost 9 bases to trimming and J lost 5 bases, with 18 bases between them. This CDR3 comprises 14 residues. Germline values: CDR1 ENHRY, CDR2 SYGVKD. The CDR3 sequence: CAMSAREAGDTQYF. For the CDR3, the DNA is TGTGCCATGTCCGCCCGAGAGGCGGGAGATACGCAGTATTTT.

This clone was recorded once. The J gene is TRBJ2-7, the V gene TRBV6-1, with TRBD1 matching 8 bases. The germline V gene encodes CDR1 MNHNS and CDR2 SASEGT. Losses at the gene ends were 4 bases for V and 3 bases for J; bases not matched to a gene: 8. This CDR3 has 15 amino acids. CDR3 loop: CASSGGTGFVYEQYF. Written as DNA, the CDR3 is TGTGCCAGCAGTGGTGGGACAGGATTCGTCTACGAGCAGTACTTC.

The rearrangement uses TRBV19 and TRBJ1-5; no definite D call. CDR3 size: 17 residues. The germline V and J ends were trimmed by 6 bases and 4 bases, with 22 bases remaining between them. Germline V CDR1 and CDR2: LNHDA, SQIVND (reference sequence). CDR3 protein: CASRYPGSPSRNQPQHF. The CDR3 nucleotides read TGTGCCAGTAGATACCCGGGGTCCCCCTCGCGGAATCAGCCCCAGCATTTT.

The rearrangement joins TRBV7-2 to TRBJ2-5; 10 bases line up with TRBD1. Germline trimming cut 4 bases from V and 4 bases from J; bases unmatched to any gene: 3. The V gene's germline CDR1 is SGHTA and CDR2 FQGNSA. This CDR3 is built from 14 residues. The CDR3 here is CASSSDRGVETQYF. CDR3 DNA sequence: TGTGCCAGCAGCTCGGACAGGGGGGTAGAGACCCAGTACTTC.

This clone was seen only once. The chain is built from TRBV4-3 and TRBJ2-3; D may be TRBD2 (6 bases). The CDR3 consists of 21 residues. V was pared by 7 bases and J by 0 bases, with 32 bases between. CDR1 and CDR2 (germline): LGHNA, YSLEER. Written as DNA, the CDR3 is TGCGCCAGCACCACTACCTTAGCGGAAACCAGATGGTCCCTCAGCACAGATACGCAGTATTTT. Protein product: CASTTTLAETRWSLSTDTQYF.

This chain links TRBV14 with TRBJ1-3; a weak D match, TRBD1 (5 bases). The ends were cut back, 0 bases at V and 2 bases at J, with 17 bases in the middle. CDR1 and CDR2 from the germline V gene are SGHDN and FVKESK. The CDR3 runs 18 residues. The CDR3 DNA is TGTGCCAGCAGCCAAGATCCCGACAGAAGTGCTACTGGAAACACCATATATTTT. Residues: CASSQDPDRSATGNTIYF.

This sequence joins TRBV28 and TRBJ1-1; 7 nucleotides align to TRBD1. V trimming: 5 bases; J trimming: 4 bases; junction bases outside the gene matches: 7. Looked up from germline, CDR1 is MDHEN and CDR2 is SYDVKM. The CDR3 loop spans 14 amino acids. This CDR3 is CASSPTGRVTEAFF. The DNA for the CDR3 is TGTGCCAGCAGTCCGACAGGGAGGGTCACTGAAGCTTTCTTT.

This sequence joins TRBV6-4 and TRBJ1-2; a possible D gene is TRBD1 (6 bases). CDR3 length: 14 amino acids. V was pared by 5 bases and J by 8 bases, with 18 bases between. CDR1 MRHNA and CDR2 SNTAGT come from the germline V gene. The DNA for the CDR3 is TGTGCCAGCAGTTCTCTGGGACACCCTCCCGGCTACACCTTC. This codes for CASSSLGHPPGYTF.

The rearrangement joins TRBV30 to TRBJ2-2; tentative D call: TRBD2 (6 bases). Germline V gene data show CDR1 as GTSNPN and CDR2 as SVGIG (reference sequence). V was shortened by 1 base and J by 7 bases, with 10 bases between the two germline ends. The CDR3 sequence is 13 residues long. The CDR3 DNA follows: TGTGCCTGGAGTGCGGAGGGGCACGGGGAGCTGTTTTTT. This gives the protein CAWSAEGHGELFF.

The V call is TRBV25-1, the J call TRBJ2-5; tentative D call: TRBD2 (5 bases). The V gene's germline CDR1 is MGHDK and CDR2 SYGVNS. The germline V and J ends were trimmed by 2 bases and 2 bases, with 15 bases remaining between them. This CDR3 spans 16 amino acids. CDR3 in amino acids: CASSEIRASRQETQYF. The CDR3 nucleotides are TGTGCCAGCAGTGAAATAAGGGCTAGCAGACAAGAGACCCAGTACTTC.

Here the CDR3 DNA reads TGTGCCAGCAGTTTGTCCCGGGACACAAATAATTCACCCCTCCACTTT. Protein: CASSLSRDTNNSPLHF. V gene TRBV27 combines with J gene TRBJ1-6; perhaps TRBD1 as D (6 bases). CDR1 is MNHEY, CDR2 SMNVEV, per germline (reference sequence). This CDR3 contains 16 residues. Trimming removed 3 bases at V and 5 bases at J, with 14 bases between.

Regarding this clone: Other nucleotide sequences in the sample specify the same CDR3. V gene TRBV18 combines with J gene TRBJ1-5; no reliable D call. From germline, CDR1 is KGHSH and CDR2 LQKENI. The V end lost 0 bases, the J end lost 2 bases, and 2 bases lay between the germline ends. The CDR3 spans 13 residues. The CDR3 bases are TGTGCCAGCTCACCACCGGGCAATCAGCCCCAGCATTTT. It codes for CASSPPGNQPQHF.

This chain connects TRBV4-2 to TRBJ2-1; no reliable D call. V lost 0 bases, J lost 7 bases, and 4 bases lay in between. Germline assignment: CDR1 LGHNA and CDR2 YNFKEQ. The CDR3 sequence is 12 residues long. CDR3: CASSQEANEQFF. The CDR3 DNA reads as TGTGCCAGCAGCCAAGAGGCTAATGAGCAGTTCTTC.

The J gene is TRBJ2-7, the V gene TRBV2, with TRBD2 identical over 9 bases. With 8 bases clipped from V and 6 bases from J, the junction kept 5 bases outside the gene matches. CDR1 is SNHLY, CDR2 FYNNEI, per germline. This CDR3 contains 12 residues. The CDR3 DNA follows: TGTGCCAGCGCAGGGCGGGGGGGCGAGCAGTACTTC. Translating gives CASAGRGGEQYF.

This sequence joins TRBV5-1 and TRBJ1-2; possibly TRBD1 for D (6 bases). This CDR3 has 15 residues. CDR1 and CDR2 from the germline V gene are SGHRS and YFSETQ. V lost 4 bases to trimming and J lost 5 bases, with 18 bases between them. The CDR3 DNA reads TGCGCCAGCAGCCCCAGTGGGGGGCTCGTATATGGCTACACCTTC. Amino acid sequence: CASSPSGGLVYGYTF.

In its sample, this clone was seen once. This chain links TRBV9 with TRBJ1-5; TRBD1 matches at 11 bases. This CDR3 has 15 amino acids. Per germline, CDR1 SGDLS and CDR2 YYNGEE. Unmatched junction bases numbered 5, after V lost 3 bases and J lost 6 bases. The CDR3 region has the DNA TGTGCCAGCAGCGCGGGGGACAGGGGGGGTCAGCCCCAGCATTTT. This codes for CASSAGDRGGQPQHF. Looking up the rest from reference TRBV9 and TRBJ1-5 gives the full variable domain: DSGVTQTPKHLITATGQRVTLRCSPRSGDLSVYWYQQSLDQGLQFLIQYYNGEERAKGNILERFSAQQFPDLHSELNLSSLELGDSALYFCASSAGDRGGQPQHFGDGTRLSIL.

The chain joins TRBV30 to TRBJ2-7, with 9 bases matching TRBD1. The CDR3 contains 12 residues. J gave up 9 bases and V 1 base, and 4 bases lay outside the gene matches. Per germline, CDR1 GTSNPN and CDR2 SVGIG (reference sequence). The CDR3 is CAWSGTGGGQYF. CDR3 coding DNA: TGTGCCTGGAGTGGTACAGGGGGCGGGCAGTACTTC. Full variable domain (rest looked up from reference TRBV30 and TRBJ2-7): SQTIHQWPATLVQPVGSPLSLECTVEGTSNPNLYWYRQAAGRGLQLLFYSVGIGQISSEVPQNLSASRPQDRQFILSSKKLLLSDSGFYLCAWSGTGGGQYFGPGTRLTVT.

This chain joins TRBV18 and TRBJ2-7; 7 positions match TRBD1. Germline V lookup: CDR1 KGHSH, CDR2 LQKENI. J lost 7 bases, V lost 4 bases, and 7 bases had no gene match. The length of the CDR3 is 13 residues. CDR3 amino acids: CASSRTGTGEQYF. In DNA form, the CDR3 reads TGTGCCAGCTCACGGACAGGAACAGGGGAGCAGTACTTC. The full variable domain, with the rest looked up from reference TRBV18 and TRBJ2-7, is NAGVMQNPRHLVRRRGQEARLRCSPMKGHSHVYWYRQLPEEGLKFMVYLQKENIIDESGMPKERFSAEFPKEGPSILRIQQVVRGDSAAYFCASSRTGTGEQYFGPGTRLTVT.

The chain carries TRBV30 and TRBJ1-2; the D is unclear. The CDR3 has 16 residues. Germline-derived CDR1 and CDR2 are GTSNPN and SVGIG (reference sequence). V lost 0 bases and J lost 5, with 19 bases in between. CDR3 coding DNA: TGTGCCTGGAGTGTACGTCACGGGAGTTCTACGTATGGCTACACCTTC. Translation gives CAWSVRHGSSTYGYTF.

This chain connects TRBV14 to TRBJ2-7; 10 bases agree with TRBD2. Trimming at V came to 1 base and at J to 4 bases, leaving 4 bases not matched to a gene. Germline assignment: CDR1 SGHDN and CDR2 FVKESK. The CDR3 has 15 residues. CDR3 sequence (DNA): TGTGCCAGCAGCCAAGGGGTGACTAGCGGGTACGAGCAGTACTTC. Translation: CASSQGVTSGYEQYF.

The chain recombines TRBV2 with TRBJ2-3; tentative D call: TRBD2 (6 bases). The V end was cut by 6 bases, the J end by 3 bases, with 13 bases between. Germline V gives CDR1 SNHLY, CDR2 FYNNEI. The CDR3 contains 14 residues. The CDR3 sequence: CASRDGGWTDTQYF. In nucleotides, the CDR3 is TGTGCCAGCAGAGACGGGGGTTGGACAGATACGCAGTATTTT.

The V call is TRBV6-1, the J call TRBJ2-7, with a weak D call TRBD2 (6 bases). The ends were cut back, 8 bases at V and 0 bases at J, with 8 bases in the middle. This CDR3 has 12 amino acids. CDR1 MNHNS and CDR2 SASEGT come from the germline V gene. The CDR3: CASGTFSYEQYF. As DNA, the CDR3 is TGTGCCAGCGGGACTTTCTCCTACGAGCAGTACTTC.

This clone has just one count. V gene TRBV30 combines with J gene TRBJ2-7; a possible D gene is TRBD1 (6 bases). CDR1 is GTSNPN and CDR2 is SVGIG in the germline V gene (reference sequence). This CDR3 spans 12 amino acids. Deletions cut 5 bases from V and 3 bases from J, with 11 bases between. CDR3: CAWDTGSYEQYF. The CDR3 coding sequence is TGTGCCTGGGATACAGGGAGCTACGAGCAGTACTTC.

CDR3 sequence reads: CASSYSGSAHEKLFF. The CDR3 DNA follows: TGTGCCAGCAGTTACTCTGGGTCAGCCCATGAAAAACTGTTTTTT. The chain recombines TRBV6-5 with TRBJ1-4, with D uncertain. V was trimmed by 0 bases and J by 6 bases, leaving 11 bases between them. Germline V gives CDR1 MNHEY, CDR2 SVGAGI. This CDR3 has 15 amino acids.

CDR3 protein: CASFSQPNTEAFF. CDR3 sequence (DNA): TGCGCCAGTTTTTCGCAGCCTAACACTGAAGCTTTCTTT. The chain has TRBV5-1 and TRBJ1-1; unclear D gene. Trimming cost V 8 bases and J 2 bases, with 13 bases left between them. The CDR3 covers 13 residues. Germline CDR1 and CDR2: SGHRS and YFSETQ.

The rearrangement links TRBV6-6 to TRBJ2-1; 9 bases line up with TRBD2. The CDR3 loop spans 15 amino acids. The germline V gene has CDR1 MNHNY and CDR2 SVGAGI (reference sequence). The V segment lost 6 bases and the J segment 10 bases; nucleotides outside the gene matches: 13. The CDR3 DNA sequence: TGTGCCAGCAGCCCCTGGGCGGGAGGGGGGATGGAGCAGTTCTTC. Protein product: CASSPWAGGGMEQFF.

CDR3 amino acids: CATSRAGNGNTIYF. CDR3 DNA: TGTGCCACCAGCAGAGCGGGGAACGGAAACACCATATATTTT. The rearrangement uses TRBV15 and TRBJ1-3; D is unresolved. V shed 1 base and J shed 4 bases, with 8 bases lying between them. The CDR3 is 14 residues long. CDR1 and CDR2 (germline): LNHNV, YYDKDF (reference sequence).

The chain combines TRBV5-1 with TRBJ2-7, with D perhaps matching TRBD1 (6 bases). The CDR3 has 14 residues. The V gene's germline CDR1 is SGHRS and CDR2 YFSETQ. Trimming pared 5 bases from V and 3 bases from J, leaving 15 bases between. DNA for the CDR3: TGCGCCAGCAGACGGACAGAGGCCTTCTACGAGCAGTACTTC. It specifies CASRRTEAFYEQYF.

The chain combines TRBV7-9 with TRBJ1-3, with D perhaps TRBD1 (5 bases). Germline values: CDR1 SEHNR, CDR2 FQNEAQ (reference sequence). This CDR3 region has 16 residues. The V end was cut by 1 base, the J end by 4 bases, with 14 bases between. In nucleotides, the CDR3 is TGTGCCAGCAGCTTAGTGGAGGCAGGGAAAGGAAACACCATATATTTT. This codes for CASSLVEAGKGNTIYF.

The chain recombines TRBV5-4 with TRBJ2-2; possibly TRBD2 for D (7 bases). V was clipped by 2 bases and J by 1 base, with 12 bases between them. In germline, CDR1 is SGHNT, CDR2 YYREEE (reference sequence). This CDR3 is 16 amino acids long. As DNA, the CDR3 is TGTGCCAGCAGCTTTGGGGGGGCCTTGAACACCGGGGAGCTGTTTTTT. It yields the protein CASSFGGALNTGELFF. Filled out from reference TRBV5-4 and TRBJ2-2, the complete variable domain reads ETGVTQSPTHLIKTRGQQVTLRCSSQSGHNTVSWYQQALGQGPQFIFQYYREEENGRGNFPPRFSGLQFPNYSSELNVNALELDDSALYLCASSFGGALNTGELFFGEGSRLTVL.

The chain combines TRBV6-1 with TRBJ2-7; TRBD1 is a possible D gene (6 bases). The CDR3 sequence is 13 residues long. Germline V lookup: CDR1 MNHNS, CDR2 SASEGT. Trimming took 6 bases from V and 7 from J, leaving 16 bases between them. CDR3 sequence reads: CASRLQGFSEQYF. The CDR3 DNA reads TGTGCCAGCAGGCTACAGGGCTTCTCGGAGCAGTACTTC.

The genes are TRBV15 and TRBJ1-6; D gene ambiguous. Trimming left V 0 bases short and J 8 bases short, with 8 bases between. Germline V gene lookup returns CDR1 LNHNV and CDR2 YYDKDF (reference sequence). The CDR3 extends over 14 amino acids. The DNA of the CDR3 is TGTGCCACCAGCAGAGATCCAAGGGATTCACCCCTCCACTTT. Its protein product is CATSRDPRDSPLHF.